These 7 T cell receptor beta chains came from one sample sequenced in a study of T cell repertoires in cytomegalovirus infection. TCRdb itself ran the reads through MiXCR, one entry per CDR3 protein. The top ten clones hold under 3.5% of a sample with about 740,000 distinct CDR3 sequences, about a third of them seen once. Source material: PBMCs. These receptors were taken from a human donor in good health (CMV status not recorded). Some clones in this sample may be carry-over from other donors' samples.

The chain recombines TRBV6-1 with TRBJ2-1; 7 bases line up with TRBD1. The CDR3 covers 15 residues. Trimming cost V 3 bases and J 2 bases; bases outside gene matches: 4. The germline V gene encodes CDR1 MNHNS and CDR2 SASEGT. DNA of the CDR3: TGTGCCAGCAGTGAGGGACAGCTTACCTACAATGAGCAGTTCTTC. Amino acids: CASSEGQLTYNEQFF.

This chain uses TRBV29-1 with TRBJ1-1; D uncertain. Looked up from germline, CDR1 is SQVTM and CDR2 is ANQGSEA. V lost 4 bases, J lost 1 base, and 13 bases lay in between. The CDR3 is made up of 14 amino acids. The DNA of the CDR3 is TGCAGCGTTGGTTTATCCGCGGGGAACACTGAAGCTTTCTTT. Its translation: CSVGLSAGNTEAFF.

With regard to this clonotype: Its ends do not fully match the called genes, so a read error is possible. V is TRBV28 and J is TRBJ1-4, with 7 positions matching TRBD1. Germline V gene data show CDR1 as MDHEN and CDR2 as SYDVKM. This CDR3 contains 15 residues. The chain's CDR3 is CAISSFGTAREKLFF. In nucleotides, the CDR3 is TGTGCCATCAGTTCCTTCGGGACAGCTAGAGAAAAACTGTTTTTT. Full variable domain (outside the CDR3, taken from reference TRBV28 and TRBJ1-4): DVKVTQSSRYLVKRTGEKVFLECVQDMDHENMFWYRQDPGLGLRLIYFSYDVKMKEKGDIPEGYSVSREKKERFSLILESASTNQTSMYLCAISSFGTAREKLFFGSGTQLSVL.

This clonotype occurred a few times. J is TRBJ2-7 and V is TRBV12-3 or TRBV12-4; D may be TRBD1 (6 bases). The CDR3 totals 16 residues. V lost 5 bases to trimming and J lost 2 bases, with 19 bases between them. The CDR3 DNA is TGTGCCAGCAGTCTCAGGCCCGGACGGGACACCTACGAGCAGTACTTC. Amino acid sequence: CASSLRPGRDTYEQYF.

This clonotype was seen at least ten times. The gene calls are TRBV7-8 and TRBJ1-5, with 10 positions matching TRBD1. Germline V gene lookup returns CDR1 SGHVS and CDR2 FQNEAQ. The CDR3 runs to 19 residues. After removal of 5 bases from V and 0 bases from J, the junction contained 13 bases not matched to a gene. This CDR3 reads CASSARTGGSSYSNQPQHF. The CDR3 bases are TGTGCCAGCAGCGCCCGGACAGGGGGGAGCTCTTATAGCAATCAGCCCCAGCATTTT.

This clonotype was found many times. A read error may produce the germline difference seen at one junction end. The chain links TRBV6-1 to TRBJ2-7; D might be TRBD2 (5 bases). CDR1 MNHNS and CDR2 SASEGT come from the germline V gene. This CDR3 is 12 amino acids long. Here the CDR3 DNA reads TGCGCCAGCAGTGCCGGGATCTACGAGCAGTACTTC. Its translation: CASSAGIYEQYF.

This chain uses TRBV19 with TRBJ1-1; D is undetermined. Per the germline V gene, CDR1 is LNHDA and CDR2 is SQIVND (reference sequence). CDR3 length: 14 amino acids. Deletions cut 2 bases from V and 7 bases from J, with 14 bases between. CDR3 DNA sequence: TGTGCCAGTAGTATAACGAGCGGGGAGGGTGAAGCTTTCTTT. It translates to CASSITSGEGEAFF.